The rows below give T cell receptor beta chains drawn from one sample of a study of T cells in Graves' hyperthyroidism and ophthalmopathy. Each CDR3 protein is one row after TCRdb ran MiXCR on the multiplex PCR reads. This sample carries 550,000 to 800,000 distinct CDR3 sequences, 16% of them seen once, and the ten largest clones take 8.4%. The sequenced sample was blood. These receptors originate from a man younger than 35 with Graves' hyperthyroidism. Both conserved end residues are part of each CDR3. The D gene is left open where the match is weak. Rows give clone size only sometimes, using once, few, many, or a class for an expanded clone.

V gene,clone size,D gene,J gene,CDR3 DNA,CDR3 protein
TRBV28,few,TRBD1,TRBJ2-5,TGTGCCAGCACTCCACAGGGGGCAGTGACCCAGTACTTC,CASTPQGAVTQYF
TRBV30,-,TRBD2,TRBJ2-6,TGTGCCTGGAGTACGGACCATCGGAGGACTAGCGGGAGGTCTGGGGCCAACGTCCTGACTTTC,CAWSTDHRRTSGRSGANVLTF
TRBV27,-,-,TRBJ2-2,TGTGCCAGCAGTTGGGCAGGGGCGACCGGGGAGCTGTTTTTT,CASSWAGATGELFF
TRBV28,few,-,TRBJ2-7,TGTGCCATCTCCCCGGGCCTTAACGTGCAGTACTTC,CAISPGLNVQYF
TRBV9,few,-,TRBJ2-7,TGTGCCAGCAGCGTAGGACCTCCCCACGAGCAGTACTTC,CASSVGPPHEQYF
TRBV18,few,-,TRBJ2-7,TGTGCCAGCTCACCGAGGGACCAGCCCCACGAGCAGTACTTC,CASSPRDQPHEQYF
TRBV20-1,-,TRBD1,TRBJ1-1,TGCAGTGCTAGAGATACAGGGGGCCTGAACACTGAAGCTTTCTTT,CSARDTGGLNTEAFF
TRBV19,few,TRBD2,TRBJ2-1,TGTGCCAGTAGTCGCCCTAGCGGGAGGAAGGGGAATGAGCAGTTCTTC,CASSRPSGRKGNEQFF
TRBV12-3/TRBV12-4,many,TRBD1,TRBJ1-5,TGTGCCAGCAGTCACTTTACAGGGGACAATCAGCCCCAGCATTTT,CASSHFTGDNQPQHF
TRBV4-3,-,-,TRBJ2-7,TGCGCCAGCAGCCAATGGACAGATGGCTCCTACGAGCAGTACTTC,CASSQWTDGSYEQYF
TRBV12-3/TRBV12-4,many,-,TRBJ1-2,TGTGCCAGCAGTGCCCAGTCCTATGGCTACACCTTC,CASSAQSYGYTF
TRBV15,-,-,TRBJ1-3,TGTGCCACCAGCAGAGATGAGTCGAGGAGCTCTGGAAACACCATATATTTT,CATSRDESRSSGNTIYF
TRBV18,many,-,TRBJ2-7,TGTGCCAGCTCACCAACTGGAGGACAGAACCACGAGCAGTACTTC,CASSPTGGQNHEQYF
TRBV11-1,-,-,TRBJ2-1,TGTGCCAGCAGCTTTGGAAGGGGGTACACCTACAATGAGCAGTTCTTC,CASSFGRGYTYNEQFF
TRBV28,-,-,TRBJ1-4,TGTGCCAGCATGCAGGGGCAAGAACTGTTTTTT,CASMQGQELFF
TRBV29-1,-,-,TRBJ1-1,TGCAGCGCTATACAGAGGGAGTACCAGTCTGAAGCTTTCTTT,CSAIQREYQSEAFF
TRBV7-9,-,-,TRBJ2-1,TGTGCCAGCAGCCCTCCCCGACTTGACTACAATGAGCAGTTCTTC,CASSPPRLDYNEQFF
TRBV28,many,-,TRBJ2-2,TGTGCCAGCAGTTTTCGCCCGGACACCGGGGAGCTGTTTTTT,CASSFRPDTGELFF
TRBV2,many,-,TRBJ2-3,TGTGCCAGCAGGCGACTAGGTCCAGATACGCAGTATTTT,CASRRLGPDTQYF
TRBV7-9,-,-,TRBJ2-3,TGTGCCAGCAGTCTTAACAACAGAGGCACAGATACGCAGTATTTT,CASSLNNRGTDTQYF
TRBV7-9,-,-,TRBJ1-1,TGTGCCAGCAGCCCCAAGCGTCGGCTGAACACTGAAGCTTTCTTT,CASSPKRRLNTEAFF
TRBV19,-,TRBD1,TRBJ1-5,TGTGCCAGTAGTGCCACAGGGGGGTTGAATCAGCCCCAGCATTTT,CASSATGGLNQPQHF
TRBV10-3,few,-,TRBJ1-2,TGTGCCATCAGTGATTCGGCGGGGAACTATGGCTACACCTTC,CAISDSAGNYGYTF
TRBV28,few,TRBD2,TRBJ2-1,TGTGCCAGCACCTCGGCGGGGGGCCACTACAATGAGCAGTTCTTC,CASTSAGGHYNEQFF
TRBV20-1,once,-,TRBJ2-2,TGCAGTGCTAGAAGGGGGGGACAAGAGGCCGGGGAGCTGTTTTTT,CSARRGGQEAGELFF
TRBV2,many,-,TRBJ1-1,TGTGCCAGCAGAGGGTACACTTTTTTTGACACTGAAGCTTTCTTT,CASRGYTFFDTEAFF
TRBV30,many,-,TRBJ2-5,TGTGCCTGGAGTAAAATGGGAGAGACCCAGTACTTC,CAWSKMGETQYF
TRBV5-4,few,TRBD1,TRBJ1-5,TGTGCCAGCAGCTGGGGACAGGGAAATTTACCTTATCAGCCCCAGCATTTT,CASSWGQGNLPYQPQHF
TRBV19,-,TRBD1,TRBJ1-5,TGTGCCAGTAGTACCTCCGGACAGGGCAATCAGCCCCAGCATTTT,CASSTSGQGNQPQHF
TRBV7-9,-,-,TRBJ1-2,TGTGCCAGCAGCTTAGTTACGGGAAATGGCTACACCTTC,CASSLVTGNGYTF
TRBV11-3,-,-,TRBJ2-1,TGTGCCAGCAGCTTAGCGTTACGGGACTCCGGACCTAGCTCCTACAATGAGCAGTTCTTC,CASSLALRDSGPSSYNEQFF
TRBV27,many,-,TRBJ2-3,TGTGCCAGCAGTCCGATGGGGGGGGGCTCTTGGAACACAGATACGCAGTATTTT,CASSPMGGGSWNTDTQYF
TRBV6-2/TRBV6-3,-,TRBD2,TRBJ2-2,TGCGCCAGTTTAGCGGGGCGGAACACCGGGGAGCTGTTTTTT,CASLAGRNTGELFF
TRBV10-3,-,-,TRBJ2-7,TGTGCCATCAGTGAGCCGGACAGTGAAAGGAACGAGCAGTACTTC,CAISEPDSERNEQYF
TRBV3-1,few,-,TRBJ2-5,TGTGCCAGCAGTGAGACCCCGCTTGGCCAGTACTTC,CASSETPLGQYF
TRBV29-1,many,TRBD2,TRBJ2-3,TGCAGCGTTGTTGCGACTAGCGGGAATACGCAGTATTTT,CSVVATSGNTQYF
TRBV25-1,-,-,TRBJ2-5,TGTGCCAGCAGCCGACCTGGAAAGACCCAGTACTTC,CASSRPGKTQYF
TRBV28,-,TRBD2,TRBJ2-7,TGTGCCAGCAATGGTAGCGGGAGGTCCTCCTACGAGCAGTACTTC,CASNGSGRSSYEQYF
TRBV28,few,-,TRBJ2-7,TGTGCCAGCAGTAGCCTCGTCGACGAGCAGTACTTC,CASSSLVDEQYF
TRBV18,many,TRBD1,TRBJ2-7,TGTGCCAGCTCACCGGGGACAGATAATACGTACGAGCAGTACTTC,CASSPGTDNTYEQYF
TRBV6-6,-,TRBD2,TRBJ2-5,TGTGCCAGCAGTTACGCCCCCAGCGGGAGTTTCGAGACCCAGTACTTC,CASSYAPSGSFETQYF
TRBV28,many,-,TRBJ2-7,TGTGCCAGCAGAACCCAACCGGGCTACGAGCAGTACTTC,CASRTQPGYEQYF
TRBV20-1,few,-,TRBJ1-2,TGCAGTGCTAGAGACGGACGCCAGACCGCGGAGGGCTACACCTTC,CSARDGRQTAEGYTF
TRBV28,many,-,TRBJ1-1,TGTGCCAGCACCCCGGCCTTGAACACTGAAGCTTTCTTT,CASTPALNTEAFF
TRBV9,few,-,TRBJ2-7,TGTGCCAGCAGCATCCGGGGAGGCGAGCAGTACTTC,CASSIRGGEQYF
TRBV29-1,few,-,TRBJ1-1,TGCAGCGATACGAACACTGAAGCTTTCTTT,CSDTNTEAFF
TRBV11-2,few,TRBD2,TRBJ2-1,TGTGCCAGCAGCTTACCGGGACTAGCGGGTGGGGAGCAGTTCTTC,CASSLPGLAGGEQFF
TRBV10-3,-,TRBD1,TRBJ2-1,TGTGCCATCACTTCAACAGGGGACAATGAGCAGTTCTTC,CAITSTGDNEQFF
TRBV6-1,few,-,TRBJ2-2,TGTGCCAGCTCGTTAACCGGGGCCTCCGGGGAGCTGTTTTTT,CASSLTGASGELFF